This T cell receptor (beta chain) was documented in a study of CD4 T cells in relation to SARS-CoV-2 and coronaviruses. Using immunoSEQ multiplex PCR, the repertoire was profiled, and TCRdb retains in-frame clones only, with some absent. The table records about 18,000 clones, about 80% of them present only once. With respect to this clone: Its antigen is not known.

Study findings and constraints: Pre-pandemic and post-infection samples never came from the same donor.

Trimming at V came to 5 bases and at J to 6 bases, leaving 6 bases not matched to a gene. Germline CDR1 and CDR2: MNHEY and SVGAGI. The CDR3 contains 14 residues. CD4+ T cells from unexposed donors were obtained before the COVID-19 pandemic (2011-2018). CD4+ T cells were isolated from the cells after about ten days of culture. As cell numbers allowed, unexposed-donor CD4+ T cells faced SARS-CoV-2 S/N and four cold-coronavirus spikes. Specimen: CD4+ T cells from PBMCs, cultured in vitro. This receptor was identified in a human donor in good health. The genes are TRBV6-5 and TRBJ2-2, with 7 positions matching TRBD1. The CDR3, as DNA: TGTGCCAGCAGTATAACCGGGACAGCCGGGGAGCTGTTTTTT. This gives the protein CASSITGTAGELFF.